A selection of T cell receptor beta chains follows, all from one sample in a study of identical twins. TCRdb re-called the 5' RACE reads with MiXCR, one entry per CDR3 protein. The sample holds 540,000 or so distinct CDR3 sequences; approximately 20% are singletons and the top ten take approximately 0.52%. These records were also assigned to another study, of yellow fever vaccine responses in identical twins.

The material sequenced was CD4+ T cells sorted from blood. Receptors originate from a woman aged 18-29 years in good health. CDR3s include the opening cysteine and the closing phenylalanine or tryptophan. D genes are given only for firm matches. Part of the rows lack a size; the others show once, few, many or a class for expanded clones.

size,J,D,V,DNA,CDR3
few,TRBJ1-1,-,TRBV20-1,TGCAGTCCACGAACTTCGGGACACCCGAACACTGAAGCTTTCTTT,CSPRTSGHPNTEAFF
-,TRBJ1-4,TRBD1,TRBV7-9,TGTGCCAGCAGCTTAGTAGGGGGCTTTGAAAAACTGTTTTTT,CASSLVGGFEKLFF
few,TRBJ2-2,-,TRBV7-2,TGTGCCAGCACCGGGACTCCGAACACCGGGGAGCTGTTTTTT,CASTGTPNTGELFF
-,TRBJ1-5,-,TRBV4-1,TGCGCCAGCAGCCAAGTGGGGGGGCCCCAGCATTTT,CASSQVGGPQHF
-,TRBJ2-1,TRBD1,TRBV29-1,TGCAGCGTAGTACCGGGACAGGGGAGGAATGAGCAGTTCTTC,CSVVPGQGRNEQFF
-,TRBJ2-3,-,TRBV12-3/TRBV12-4,TGTGCCAGCCGGGCCGGGTCCCCAGATACGCAGTATTTT,CASRAGSPDTQYF
-,TRBJ1-1,TRBD1,TRBV12-3/TRBV12-4,TGTGCCAGCAGTTATAATTTGGGGGACAGGGGAGCTTTCTTT,CASSYNLGDRGAFF
-,TRBJ1-6,-,TRBV28,TGTGCCAGCAGTTTAGCCCAATCACCCCTCCACTTT,CASSLAQSPLHF
few,TRBJ2-1,TRBD1,TRBV12-3/TRBV12-4,TGTGCCAGCAGTCCCGAGGGACAGGGCTCCTACAATGAGCAGTTCTTC,CASSPEGQGSYNEQFF
-,TRBJ2-1,-,TRBV3-1,TGTGCCAGCAGCCAGCCCTGGGCGTCCTACAATGAGCAGTTCTTC,CASSQPWASYNEQFF
few,TRBJ1-1,TRBD1,TRBV2,TGTGCCAGCCATACTCAAACAGGGGGGACTGAAGCTTTCTTT,CASHTQTGGTEAFF
few,TRBJ2-7,TRBD2,TRBV7-9,TGTGCCAGCAGCTCACTAGCGGGAGTGGGTTACGAGCAGTACTTC,CASSSLAGVGYEQYF
once,TRBJ2-1,-,TRBV12-3/TRBV12-4,TGTGCCAGCAGTTTAAGCCTAGCGCCCATCAGGTTCTTC,CASSLSLAPIRFF
-,TRBJ2-4,-,TRBV6-1,TGTGCCAGCAGTGAACAGTTCGCTCTTTACTTC,CASSEQFALYF
-,TRBJ2-3,-,TRBV5-6,TGTGCCAGCAGTCATGGCCTGGGACTTAGCACAGATACGCAGTATTTT,CASSHGLGLSTDTQYF
few,TRBJ1-5,TRBD1,TRBV20-1,TGCAGTGCTAGAGATAGGACAGGGGCTGGCGGTAGCAATCAGCCCCAGCATTTT,CSARDRTGAGGSNQPQHF
-,TRBJ2-1,-,TRBV5-1,TGCGCCAGCAGCAATCCGGGGGGCCTTACCTCCTACAATGAGCAGTTCTTC,CASSNPGGLTSYNEQFF
-,TRBJ1-2,-,TRBV12-3/TRBV12-4,TGTGCCAGCAGTTTAGGGGCCCATGGCTACACCTTC,CASSLGAHGYTF
-,TRBJ2-4,TRBD2,TRBV12-3/TRBV12-4,TGTGCCAGCCGGCTAGCGGGAGGGAACATTCAGTACTTC,CASRLAGGNIQYF
few,TRBJ1-4,-,TRBV4-1,TGCGCCAGCAGCCAAGATGTGAATATTAATGAAAAACTGTTTTTT,CASSQDVNINEKLFF
-,TRBJ1-1,-,TRBV11-3,TGTGCCAGCAGCCCCGGGACACAGTATACAGCTTTCTTT,CASSPGTQYTAFF
few,TRBJ2-1,-,TRBV12-3/TRBV12-4,TGTGCCAGCAGTCTCCAGGGGGGGGTCGATGAGCAGTTCTTC,CASSLQGGVDEQFF
-,TRBJ2-2,TRBD2,TRBV3-1,TGTGCCAGCAGCCGATCCGGGACTAGCGGGGGGGACACCGGGGAGCTGTTTTTT,CASSRSGTSGGDTGELFF
-,TRBJ2-3,TRBD2,TRBV7-3,TGTGCCACAGGAACCAAAGCGGGGAGTAGCCATACGCAGTATTTT,CATGTKAGSSHTQYF
-,TRBJ1-6,-,TRBV12-3/TRBV12-4,TGTGCCAGCAGCCCTGGGGCCGGCTATAATTCACCCCTCCACTTT,CASSPGAGYNSPLHF
few,TRBJ2-5,TRBD1,TRBV5-4,TGTGCCAGCAGCCGAGGGACAGGCGGAGAGACCCAGTACTTC,CASSRGTGGETQYF
many,TRBJ1-1,-,TRBV29-1,TGCAGCGTTGAAGAGGGCCCCCAGAACACTGAAGCTTTCTTT,CSVEEGPQNTEAFF
-,TRBJ2-6,TRBD1,TRBV12-3/TRBV12-4,TGTGCCAGCAACTCGGGACAGGGGCTTGCGGGGGCCAACGTCCTGACTTTC,CASNSGQGLAGANVLTF
few,TRBJ2-2,TRBD1,TRBV24-1,TGTGCCTCTCAGTCCTCGGGACAGTTCTCCACCGGGGAGCTGTTTTTT,CASQSSGQFSTGELFF
few,TRBJ1-6,-,TRBV20-1,TGCAGTGCTAGAGTACAGACAAATAATTCACCCCTCCACTTT,CSARVQTNNSPLHF
-,TRBJ2-1,-,TRBV20-1,TGCAGTGCTAGAGAGCTGGGGTACAATGAGCAGTTCTTC,CSARELGYNEQFF
once,TRBJ1-2,TRBD1,TRBV5-1,TGCGCCAGCAGCTTGGAAGACAGGGGGTTAGGTGGCTACACCTTC,CASSLEDRGLGGYTF
-,TRBJ2-4,-,TRBV20-1,TGCAGTGCTAGAGATCGAGGGGGATTAACGGCCAAAAACATTCAGTACTTC,CSARDRGGLTAKNIQYF
-,TRBJ1-2,-,TRBV4-1,TGCGCCAGCAGCCAAGCAGTGACTATGTTAAGCTACACCTTC,CASSQAVTMLSYTF
few,TRBJ2-3,TRBD2,TRBV20-1,TGCAGTGCTACTAATCTAGCGGAGATAAGCACAGATACGCAGTATTTT,CSATNLAEISTDTQYF
few,TRBJ1-4,-,TRBV6-1,TGTGCCAGCAGGTCCGCCGGGGCAACTAATGAAAAACTGTTTTTT,CASRSAGATNEKLFF
few,TRBJ2-7,TRBD2,TRBV3-1,TGTGCCAGCAGCCAAGGGCCTAGCGGGAGCTACGAGCAGTACTTC,CASSQGPSGSYEQYF
-,TRBJ2-7,TRBD1,TRBV5-1,TGCGCCAGCAGCTTGTTCCTGGGACAGGGGGCCTACGAGCAGTACTTC,CASSLFLGQGAYEQYF
-,TRBJ1-2,TRBD1,TRBV3-1,TGTGCCAGCAGCCAGAGGGACAGTTCTGGCTACACCTTC,CASSQRDSSGYTF
few,TRBJ1-5,TRBD1,TRBV10-3,TGTGCCATCAGTGCACAAGGGGGCCTGGAGCCCCAGCATTTT,CAISAQGGLEPQHF
few,TRBJ2-1,-,TRBV20-1,TGCAGTGCTAGAGATCTCGGGCTAGCAGGCTCCTACAATGAGCAGTTCTTC,CSARDLGLAGSYNEQFF
-,TRBJ2-5,-,TRBV2,TGTGCCAGCACTGGGGGGCCCAAAGAGACCCAGTACTTC,CASTGGPKETQYF
few,TRBJ2-1,-,TRBV20-1,TGCAGTGCTAGAGAGATAGCTGATGAGCAGTTCTTC,CSAREIADEQFF